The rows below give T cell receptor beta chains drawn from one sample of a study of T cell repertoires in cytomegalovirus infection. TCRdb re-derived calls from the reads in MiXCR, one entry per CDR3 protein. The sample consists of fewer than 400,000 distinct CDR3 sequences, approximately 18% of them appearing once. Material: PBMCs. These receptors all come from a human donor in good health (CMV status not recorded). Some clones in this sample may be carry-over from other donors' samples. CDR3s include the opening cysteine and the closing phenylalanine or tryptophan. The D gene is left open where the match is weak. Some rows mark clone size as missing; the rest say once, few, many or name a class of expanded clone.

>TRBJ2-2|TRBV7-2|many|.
TGTGCCAGCAGCTTATCTCGGCGGCAGGGGATCAAGTCCGGGGAGCTGTTTTTT
CASSLSRRQGIKSGELFF
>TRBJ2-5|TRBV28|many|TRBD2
TGTGCCAGCAGTTTAGGGATGGCGGGGGGGATCAGAGAGACCCAGTACTTC
CASSLGMAGGIRETQYF
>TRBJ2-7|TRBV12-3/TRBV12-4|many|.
TGTGCCAGCAGATATCCACAGGACTCCTACGAGCAGTACTTC
CASRYPQDSYEQYF
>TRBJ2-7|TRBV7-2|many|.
TGTGCCAGCAGCTTAAAATGGGACCTTGAGCTCTACGAGCAGTACTTC
CASSLKWDLELYEQYF
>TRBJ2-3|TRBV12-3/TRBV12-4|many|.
TGTGCCAGCAGCTCCCCCCCTCCAGATACGCAGTATTTT
CASSSPPPDTQYF
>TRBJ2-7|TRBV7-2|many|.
TGTGCCAGCAGCCATAGCGCCCGCTACGAGCAGTACTTC
CASSHSARYEQYF
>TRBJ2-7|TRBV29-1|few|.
TGCAGCGTTCACACCGGGACGAGATGGGAGCAGTACTTC
CSVHTGTRWEQYF
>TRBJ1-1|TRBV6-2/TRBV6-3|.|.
TGTGCCAGCAGTTACCCTCTCGGACAGACTGACACTGAAGCTTTCTTT
CASSYPLGQTDTEAFF
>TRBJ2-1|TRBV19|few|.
TGTGCCAGTAGTATAGCCCCTGGACTAGAGCAGTTCTTC
CASSIAPGLEQFF
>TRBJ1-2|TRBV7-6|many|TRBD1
TGTGCCAGCAGCTCGATCACAGGGGATGGCTACACCTTC
CASSSITGDGYTF
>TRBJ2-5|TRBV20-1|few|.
TGCAGTGCCACCCAGGTTCCCCAGTACTTC
CSATQVPQYF
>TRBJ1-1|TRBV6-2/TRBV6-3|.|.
TGTGCCAGCAGTCCTCCCGGGACCGCGACTGAAGCTTTCTTT
CASSPPGTATEAFF
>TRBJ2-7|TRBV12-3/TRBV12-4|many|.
TGTGCCAGCAGTCTCGTAGGGGTTTACGAGCAGTACTTC
CASSLVGVYEQYF
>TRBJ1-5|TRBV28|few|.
TGTGCCAGCAGCTCCGTGCAGCCCCAGCATTTT
CASSSVQPQHF
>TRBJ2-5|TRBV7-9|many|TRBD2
TGTGCCAGCAACAGCGGGGGTCCTACACTCGCCCAGTACTTC
CASNSGGPTLAQYF
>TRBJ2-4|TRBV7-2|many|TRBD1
TGTGCCAGCAGCCGGGACAGGATAAACATTCAGTACTTC
CASSRDRINIQYF
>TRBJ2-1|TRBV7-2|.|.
TGTGCCAGCAGCTTAGGGATTTATGGTCGGTACAATGAGCAGTTCTTC
CASSLGIYGRYNEQFF
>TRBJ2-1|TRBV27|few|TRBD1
TGTGCCAGCAGTTACAGGGGGCAGGTCGGGTCAAATGAGCAGTTCTTC
CASSYRGQVGSNEQFF
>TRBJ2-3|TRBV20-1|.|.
TGCAGTGCTAGAGATGCCAGGGAGAGCACAGATACGCAGTATTTT
CSARDARESTDTQYF
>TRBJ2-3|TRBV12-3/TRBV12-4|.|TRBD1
TGTGCCACCAGGCCGGCGGGACAGGGCTTTCTTAGGCGGGGAGATACGCAGTATTTT
CATRPAGQGFLRRGDTQYF
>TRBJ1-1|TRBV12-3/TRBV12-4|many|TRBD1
TGTGCCAGCAGTTTAGACAGGGGGGGGGTCACTGAAGCTTTCTTT
CASSLDRGGVTEAFF
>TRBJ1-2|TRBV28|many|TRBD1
TGTGCCAGCACTGAGGGAGGGACAGGGGCCGTGGGCTACACCTTC
CASTEGGTGAVGYTF
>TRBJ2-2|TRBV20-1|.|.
TGCAGTGCTAGAAGAGCTGTGGCCGGGGAGCTGTTTTTT
CSARRAVAGELFF
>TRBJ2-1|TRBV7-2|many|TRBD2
TGTGCCAGCAGTGCCCGGTCGGGAGGCTACAATGAGCAGTTCTTC
CASSARSGGYNEQFF
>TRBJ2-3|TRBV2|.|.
TGTGCCAGCAGTAGGGACGGGGTGGCAGATACGCAGTATTTT
CASSRDGVADTQYF
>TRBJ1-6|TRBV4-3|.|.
TGCGCCAGCAGCCAAGATCTAGCGGACTCACCCCTCCACTTT
CASSQDLADSPLHF
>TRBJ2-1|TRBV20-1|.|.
TGCAGTGCTCCCGTTGCGGGAAGGAAAGCTGAGCAGTTCTTC
CSAPVAGRKAEQFF
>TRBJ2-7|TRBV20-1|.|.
TGCAGTGCTAGAACCGGGGCGGCAGGCGTCTACAAGCAGTACTTC
CSARTGAAGVYKQYF
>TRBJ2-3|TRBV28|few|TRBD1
TGTGCCAGCAGTTTATACCGGCAGGGGGATGGCGATACGCAGTATTTT
CASSLYRQGDGDTQYF
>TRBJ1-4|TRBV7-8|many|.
TGTGCCAGCAGCTTAGCGGGCCAGGGGAATGAAAAACTGTTTTTT
CASSLAGQGNEKLFF
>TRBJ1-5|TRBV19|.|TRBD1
TGTGCCAGTAGTGTCCGGGACAGTTATAGCAATCAGCCCCAGCATTTT
CASSVRDSYSNQPQHF
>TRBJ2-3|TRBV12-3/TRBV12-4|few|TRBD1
TGTGCCAGCAGCTCTTGGGACAGGATAACAGATACGCAGTATTTT
CASSSWDRITDTQYF
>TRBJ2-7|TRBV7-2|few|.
TGTGCCAGCAGCTCCCCCGACTTAATCCAGCAGTACTTC
CASSSPDLIQQYF
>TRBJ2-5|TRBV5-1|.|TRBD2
TGCGCCAGCAGCTTGGTTCCTAGCGGGAGAAGAGGGACCCAGTACTTC
CASSLVPSGRRGTQYF
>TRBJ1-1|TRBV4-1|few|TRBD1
TGCGCCAGCAGCCAGAGGGGGCGAGGTGAAGCTTTCTTT
CASSQRGRGEAFF
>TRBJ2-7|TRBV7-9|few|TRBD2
TGTGCCAGCAGCCCACGGGGACTAGCAACCTACGAGCAGTACTTC
CASSPRGLATYEQYF
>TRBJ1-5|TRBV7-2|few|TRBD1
TGTGCCAGCAGCCGCGCGGCAGGGGGGAACAATCAGCCCCAGCATTTT
CASSRAAGGNNQPQHF
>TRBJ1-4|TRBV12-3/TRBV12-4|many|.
TGTGCCAGCAGAAGCGAAGGGTCTATAGGGGAAAAACTGTTTTTT
CASRSEGSIGEKLFF
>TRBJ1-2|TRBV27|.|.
TGTGCCAGCAGTTTAAGTGGGACGGCCCCTCTTGGCTACACCTTC
CASSLSGTAPLGYTF
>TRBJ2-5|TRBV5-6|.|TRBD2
TGTGCCAGCAGCCCGACGGGACTAGCGGGAGAAGAGACCCAGTACTTC
CASSPTGLAGEETQYF
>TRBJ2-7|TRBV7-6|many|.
TGTGCCAGCAGCCCCCCCTCGTCCGACGCGCAGTACTTC
CASSPPSSDAQYF
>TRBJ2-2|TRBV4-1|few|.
TGCGCCAGCAGCCCAAGGACTCTTCATGTGTCCGGGGAGCTGTTTTTT
CASSPRTLHVSGELFF
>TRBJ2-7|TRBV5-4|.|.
TGTGCCAGCAGCTTAGCGGGACAGCAATCCTCCTACGAGCAGTACTTC
CASSLAGQQSSYEQYF
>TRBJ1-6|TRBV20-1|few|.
TGCAGTGCCAACAGGGCGAGCTCCTATAATTCACCCCTCCACTTT
CSANRASSYNSPLHF
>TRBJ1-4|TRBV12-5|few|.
TGTGCTAGTGGTTTGGACGGCGGCGAGGAAAAACTGTTTTTT
CASGLDGGEEKLFF
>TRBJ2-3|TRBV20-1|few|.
TGCAGTGCTAGAGGGGGGGCAGATACGCAGTATTTT
CSARGGADTQYF
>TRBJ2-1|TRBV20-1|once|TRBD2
TGCAGTGCAGCCGGGAGGGGGGACGGCAATGAGCAGTTCTTC
CSAAGRGDGNEQFF
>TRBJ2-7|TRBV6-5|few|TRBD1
TGTGCCAGCAGGGACGGGACAGGGACCTACGAGCAGTACTTC
CASRDGTGTYEQYF
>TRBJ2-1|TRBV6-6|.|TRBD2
TGTGCCAGCAGTTACTTAGCGGGGTTCTACAATGAGCAGTTCTTC
CASSYLAGFYNEQFF
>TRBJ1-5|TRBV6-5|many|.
TGTGCCAGCAGCAAAAATGACCCGACCTATAGCAATCAGCCCCAGCATTTT
CASSKNDPTYSNQPQHF
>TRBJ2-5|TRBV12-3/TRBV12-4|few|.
TGTGCCAGCAGTCGAGTCCAGGGACAAGAGACCCAGTACTTC
CASSRVQGQETQYF
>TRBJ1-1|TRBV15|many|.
TGTGCCACCAGCACATGGCCCGAAACTGAAGCTTTCTTT
CATSTWPETEAFF
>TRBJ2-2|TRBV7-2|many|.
TGTGCCAGCAGCTTAGCGCTGTGGGCCGGCACCGGGGAGCTGTTTTTT
CASSLALWAGTGELFF